These 5 T cell receptor beta chains share one sample of origin, sequenced in a study of beta chain features in type 1 diabetes. The study reverse transcribed the entire isolated RNA, so it sequenced expressed TCRB transcripts. The data were produced by immunoSEQ multiplex PCR, yet TCRdb's version contains in-frame clones alone and is incomplete. The repertoire includes fewer than 150,000 clones, 6.9% of them detected once, and 1.3% to 1.5% sits in the top ten. Sequencing was performed on central memory CD4+ T cells from blood. The source is a woman younger than 45 in good health.

This chain joins TRBV30 and TRBJ2-2; TRBD2 matches at 15 bases. V shed 3 bases, J shed 6 bases, and the junction held 14 bases outside the gene matches. CDR3 size: 19 residues. Germline CDR1 is GTSNPN and CDR2 is SVGIG (reference sequence). The CDR3 DNA sequence: TGTGCCTGGAGGCTAGCTTGGACTAGCGGGAGGGCCAGTGCCGGGGAGCTGTTTTTT. This gives the protein CAWRLAWTSGRASAGELFF.

This clone was counted a few times. The chain recombines TRBV2 with TRBJ1-5; 7 positions match TRBD1. CDR1 is SNHLY and CDR2 is FYNNEI in the germline V gene. V shed 6 bases, J shed 3 bases, and the junction held 2 bases outside the gene matches. This CDR3 has 13 residues. CDR3 nucleotides: TGTGCCAGCAGACAGGGGAACAATCAGCCCCAGCATTTT. Residues: CASRQGNNQPQHF.

This chain connects TRBV10-3 to TRBJ2-7, with D possibly being TRBD1 (5 bases). There are 12 residues in the CDR3. Trimming cost V 11 bases and J 2 bases, with 13 bases left between them. Germline V lookup: CDR1 ENHRY, CDR2 SYGVKD. The DNA for the CDR3 is TGTGCCCCCCACGGACAAACCTACGAGCAGTACTTC. Amino acid sequence: CAPHGQTYEQYF.

Only a few counts were recorded for this clone. The chain uses TRBV6-6 and TRBJ1-5; D might be TRBD1 (6 bases). The V gene's germline CDR1 is MNHNY and CDR2 SVGAGI (reference sequence). Between the trimmed V and J ends, which lost 6 bases and 2 bases, there was a span of 11 bases. The CDR3 loop spans 14 amino acids. For the CDR3, the DNA is TGTGCCAGCAGGGACAGATCCGGCAATCAGCCCCAGCATTTT. Its protein is CASRDRSGNQPQHF.

This clone was counted between two and nine times. The V gene is TRBV28, the J gene TRBJ1-1; 8 positions agree with TRBD1. With V trimmed by 6 bases and J by 11 bases, 11 bases remained unmatched. CDR1 is MDHEN and CDR2 is SYDVKM in the germline V gene. The CDR3 runs to 13 residues. CDR3 coding DNA: TGTGCCAGCAGACTACAGGGGGACCAGTGGGCTTTCTTT. Translating it yields CASRLQGDQWAFF.